These T cell receptor beta chains were read from a single sample in a study of Ad26.COV2.S vaccination and SARS-CoV-2 variants. Sequencing was performed with immunoSEQ multiplex PCR; in TCRdb, only in-frame clones are kept and a portion is missing. This table has 410,000 or so clones, 90% appearing once. The material was peripheral blood, obtained in a trial of Ad26.COV2.S vaccine versus placebo. The receptors were sampled from a person aged 18-65 years who received the Ad26.COV2.S COVID-19 vaccine or a placebo. Each CDR3 is given with its conserved first and last residue. A D gene is named only where the DNA matches it firmly. Part of the rows lack a size; the others show once, few, many or a class for expanded clones.

abundance	len	v_gene	d_gene	j_gene	CDR3nt	CDR3aa
once	13	TRBV7-9	.	TRBJ1-4	TGTGCCTCGGGAGGGGGTTTGGGCGAAAAACTGTTTTTT	CASGGGLGEKLFF
.	16	TRBV18	TRBD2	TRBJ2-3	TGTGCCAGCTCACCTAGACTAGCGGGGAGCACAGATACGCAGTATTTT	CASSPRLAGSTDTQYF
.	15	TRBV6-5	.	TRBJ2-7	TGTGCCAGCAGCCAAACTGCAAGTACCCGCTACGAGCAGTACTTC	CASSQTASTRYEQYF
.	14	TRBV5-5	.	TRBJ1-4	TGTGCCAGCAGCTTGGGTCCAACTAATGAAAAACTGTTTTTT	CASSLGPTNEKLFF
.	14	TRBV18	.	TRBJ1-1	TGTGCCAGCTCACCACCTAGTACGAACACTGAAGCTTTCTTT	CASSPPSTNTEAFF
.	12	TRBV6-5	.	TRBJ1-6	TGTGCCAGCAGTCCCTATAATTCACCCCTCCACTTT	CASSPYNSPLHF
.	15	TRBV10-3	TRBD2	TRBJ2-7	TGTGCCATCAGTGATAGCGGGCTGAGCTCCTACGAGCAGTACTTC	CAISDSGLSSYEQYF
once	13	TRBV27	.	TRBJ1-1	TGTGCCAGCAGTATTACAGGGATGAGTGAAGCTTTCTTT	CASSITGMSEAFF
.	16	TRBV4-2	.	TRBJ2-7	TGTGCCAGCAGCCAAGATCTTCGGGGCAGCACACCGGGGCAGTACTTC	CASSQDLRGSTPGQYF
.	14	TRBV4-3	.	TRBJ1-4	TGCGCCAGCAGCCAAAGTAAAACTAATGAAAAACTGTTTTTT	CASSQSKTNEKLFF
once	14	TRBV4-3	TRBD1	TRBJ2-7	TGCGCCAGCAGCCGAGACAGGGGCCCCTACGAGCAGTACTTC	CASSRDRGPYEQYF
.	16	TRBV2	.	TRBJ2-2	TGTGCCAGCAGACCGCCAGGGGACCCGAACACCGGGGAGCTGTTTTTT	CASRPPGDPNTGELFF
.	15	TRBV15	.	TRBJ1-2	TGTGCCACCAGCAGAGATTCCCGGGACCATTATGGCTACACCTTC	CATSRDSRDHYGYTF
.	16	TRBV28	TRBD1	TRBJ1-2	TGTGCCAGCAGTTTTTCCCCACCCCCGACAGGGGGTGGCTACACCTTC	CASSFSPPPTGGGYTF
once	14	TRBV7-9	TRBD2	TRBJ2-1	TGTGCCAGCAGCTTAGCGGGAGGGTGGAATGAGCAGTTCTTC	CASSLAGGWNEQFF
.	16	TRBV5-4	TRBD2	TRBJ2-1	TGTGCCAGCAGCCTACTAGCGGGAGGACGCTACAATGAGCAGTTCTTC	CASSLLAGGRYNEQFF
.	15	TRBV7-8	.	TRBJ1-5	TGTGCCAGCAGCTTAGCCCCGACAGAAAATCAGCCCCAGCATTTT	CASSLAPTENQPQHF
.	15	TRBV19	TRBD2	TRBJ2-7	TGTGCCAGTAGTATAGGGAGCGGGAGCGCTTACGAGCAGTACTTC	CASSIGSGSAYEQYF
.	12	TRBV5-1	.	TRBJ2-7	TGCGCCAGCAGCCAGGATTCCTACGAGCAGTACTTC	CASSQDSYEQYF
.	14	TRBV27	TRBD2	TRBJ2-7	TGTGCCAGCAGTTGGGCTAGCGGCTCCTACGAGCAGTACTTC	CASSWASGSYEQYF
.	15	TRBV6-5	TRBD1	TRBJ2-1	TGTGCCAGCAGTCTAGGGACAGGAGGGTACAATGAGCAGTTCTTC	CASSLGTGGYNEQFF
.	16	TRBV6-2/TRBV6-3	TRBD2	TRBJ2-5	TGTGCCAGCAGTTACAGCGGGAGGGCCCATGAAGAGACCCAGTACTTC	CASSYSGRAHEETQYF
.	11	TRBV21-1	.	TRBJ2-7	TGTGCCAGCAGCGGGGCTCACGAGCAGTACTTC	CASSGAHEQYF
.	14	TRBV18	.	TRBJ1-4	TGTGCCAGCTCACTAGAAGCAACTAATGAAAAACTGTTTTTT	CASSLEATNEKLFF
once	15	TRBV6-5	TRBD1	TRBJ1-6	TGTGCCAGCAGTCACCCACAGGGGGCAGATTCACCCCTCCACTTT	CASSHPQGADSPLHF
.	16	TRBV6-1	TRBD1	TRBJ2-7	TGTGCCAGCAGTGAAGCGCTCGGGACAGGGGGAGACGAGCAGTACTTC	CASSEALGTGGDEQYF
.	14	TRBV5-1	.	TRBJ2-7	TGCGCCAGCAGCTTGTCTCGACCCTCCTACGAGCAGTACTTC	CASSLSRPSYEQYF
.	15	TRBV27	.	TRBJ1-2	TGTGCCAGCAGTACGCTGGTGGGGACATACTATGGCTACACCTTC	CASSTLVGTYYGYTF
.	13	TRBV5-4	.	TRBJ1-5	TGTGCCAGCAGCTTTGGGGGGGGGCAGCCCCAGCATTTT	CASSFGGGQPQHF
.	14	TRBV19	.	TRBJ1-2	TGTGCCAGTAGTGGGAGCAGGATGAACTATGGCTACACCTTC	CASSGSRMNYGYTF
.	16	TRBV5-5	.	TRBJ2-3	TGTGCCAGCAGCGGAATAGGGGTTTTATCAAGAGATACGCAGTATTTT	CASSGIGVLSRDTQYF
.	14	TRBV7-9	TRBD1	TRBJ1-1	TGTGCCAGCAGCGGGGACAGTACCGAGATGAAGGCTTTCTTT	CASSGDSTEMKAFF
.	14	TRBV11-2	.	TRBJ2-2	TGTGCCAGCAGCCCAGAGGGTACTACCGGGGAGCTGTTTTTT	CASSPEGTTGELFF
.	16	TRBV6-4	.	TRBJ1-1	TGTGCCAGCAGTGACTATTCGGGAGGGATGAACACTGAAGCTTTCTTT	CASSDYSGGMNTEAFF
few	13	TRBV7-8	.	TRBJ1-2	TGTGCCAGCAGCCAACCCGACAGCTATGGCTACACCTTC	CASSQPDSYGYTF
.	15	TRBV5-1	.	TRBJ2-7	TGCGCCAGCAGAGGGGGAGCGGTTACGATCTACGAGCAGTACTTC	CASRGGAVTIYEQYF
once	14	TRBV10-3	TRBD1	TRBJ2-1	TGTGCCATCAGCCCGGGACAGGTATACAATGAGCAGTTCTTC	CAISPGQVYNEQFF
.	15	TRBV21-1	.	TRBJ2-7	TGTGCCAGCAGCAAAAAACAGGGGGCGACGAGGGAGCAGTACTTC	CASSKKQGATREQYF
.	14	TRBV30	.	TRBJ2-7	TGTGCCTGGAATGGAGGGGCATGGGCTAACGAGCAGTACTTC	CAWNGGAWANEQYF
.	13	TRBV6-5	TRBD1	TRBJ2-7	TGTGCCAGCAGGAGGGACAGACCCTACGAGCAGTACTTC	CASRRDRPYEQYF
.	16	TRBV6-6	TRBD1	TRBJ1-1	TGTGCCAGCAGTTACGGACAGGGGGCTTGGAACACTGAAGCTTTCTTT	CASSYGQGAWNTEAFF